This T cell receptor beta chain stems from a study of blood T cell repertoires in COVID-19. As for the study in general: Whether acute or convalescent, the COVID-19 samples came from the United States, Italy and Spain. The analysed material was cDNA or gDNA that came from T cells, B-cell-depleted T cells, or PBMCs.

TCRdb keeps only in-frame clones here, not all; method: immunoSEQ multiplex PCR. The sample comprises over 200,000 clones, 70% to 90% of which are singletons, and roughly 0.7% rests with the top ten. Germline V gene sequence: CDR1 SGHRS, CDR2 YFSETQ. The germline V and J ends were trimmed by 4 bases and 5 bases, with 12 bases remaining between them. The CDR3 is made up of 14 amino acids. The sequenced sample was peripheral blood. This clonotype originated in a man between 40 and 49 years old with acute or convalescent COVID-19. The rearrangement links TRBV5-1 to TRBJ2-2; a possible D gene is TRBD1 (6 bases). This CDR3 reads CASSRDTRTGELFF. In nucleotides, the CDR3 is TGCGCCAGCAGCCGGGACACTCGGACCGGGGAGCTGTTTTTT.